This T cell receptor (beta chain) was identified during a study of regulatory T cells in long-lasting Graves disease. Through Arm-PCR of CDR3 regions and iRepertoire HTBI primers, TCR beta libraries were built. Authors' processing steps: The study identified 62 TRBV and approximately 15 TRBJ segments across samples. TCRdb recomputed calls from the multiplex PCR reads with MiXCR, one row per CDR3 protein. The V and J calls and clone size are TCRdb's, not the authors'. The table records more than 400,000 distinct CDR3 sequences, roughly 15% of them present only once. Ten or more counts support this clonotype. Germline loops: CDR1 LGHDT, CDR2 YNNKEL (reference sequence). Trimming removed 0 bases at V and 7 bases at J, with 7 bases between. The CDR3 contains 13 residues. Regarding time point: newly diagnosed GD, antithyroid drugs for less than 3 months. Following extraction of RNA from PBMCs, that RNA was used to make the TCR library.

These same data were also listed under a study on T cells in Graves' hyperthyroidism and ophthalmopathy. That paper notes: HTBI primers drove first-round RT-PCR of the TCR CDR3.

The sample consisted of peripheral blood mononuclear cells (PBMCs), taken at new diagnosis, from a patient treated with antithyroid drugs. The chain combines TRBV3-1 with TRBJ1-5; D gene uncertain. This TCR derives from a woman in her thirties with Graves disease. The CDR3 nucleotides read TGTGCCAGCAGCCAAGATGCGGGGCAGCCCCAGCATTTT. Its protein product is CASSQDAGQPQHF. The whole variable domain, remainder taken from reference TRBV3-1 and TRBJ1-5, is DTAVSQTPKYLVTQMGNDKSIKCEQNLGHDTMYWYKQDSKKFLKIMFSYNNKELIINETVPNRFSPKSPDKAHLNLHINSLELGDSAVYFCASSQDAGQPQHFGDGTRLSIL.